This TCR beta chain was found in a study of technical replicates of blood from a handful of donors. Germline V CDR1 and CDR2: SGHRS, YFSETQ. The CDR3 sequence is 13 residues long. V lost 0 bases to trimming and J lost 1 base, with 4 bases between them. This table comes from immunoSEQ multiplex PCR, and its TCRdb copy is limited to in-frame clones, with some not included. The table shows around 84,000 clones, with around 97% occurring only once. This clone was seen a handful of times. Sequenced material: T cells isolated from PBMCs. This clonotype was sampled from a human donor in good health. The chain carries TRBV5-1 and TRBJ1-1, with unresolved D. The CDR3 reads CASSLGENTEAFF. CDR3 nucleotide sequence: TGCGCCAGCAGCTTGGGAGAGAACACTGAAGCTTTCTTT.